This passage covers 21 T cell receptor beta chains from one sample sequenced in a study of T-cell memory formation after mild COVID-19. TCRdb re-called the 5' RACE reads through MiXCR, storing one row per CDR3 protein. The sample has about 470,000 distinct CDR3 sequences; around a sixth are singletons. Sequencing was carried out using PBMCs or a T cell subset sorted from them (not recorded which). The receptor source for this set is an adult woman who had mild COVID-19 (a few samples of this study predate the infection). Cell type and time point are not known.

This clonotype was counted between two and nine times. The V call is TRBV7-9, the J call TRBJ2-1; D tentatively fits TRBD1 or TRBD2 (5 bases each). CDR3 length: 13 residues. The V gene's germline CDR1 is SEHNR and CDR2 FQNEAQ (reference sequence). V gave up 11 bases and J gave up 7 bases, with 18 bases separating them. This chain's CDR3 is CAGDRRQSNEQFF. CDR3 DNA: TGTGCCGGGGACCGGCGACAGAGTAATGAGCAGTTCTTC.

The rearrangement links TRBV19 to TRBJ1-2; 8 bases agree with TRBD1. The CDR3 runs 12 residues. Germline V gene lookup returns CDR1 LNHDA and CDR2 SQIVND (reference sequence). After removal of 11 bases from V and 6 bases from J, the junction contained 8 bases not matched to a gene. CDR3 sequence reads: CAGRQGPDGYTF. CDR3 bases: TGTGCCGGACGACAGGGGCCCGATGGCTACACCTTC. The whole variable domain, remainder taken from reference TRBV19 and TRBJ1-2, is DGGITQSPKYLFRKEGQNVTLSCEQNLNHDAMYWYRQDPGQGLRLIYYSQIVNDFQKGDIAEGYSVSREKKESFPLTVTSAQKNPTAFYLCAGRQGPDGYTFGSGTRLTVV.

The chain has TRBV12-3 or TRBV12-4 and TRBJ2-5; 7 bases agree with TRBD1. The end of the DNA is better explained by TRBJ2-1, so the J call may be wrong. CDR3 length equals 16 residues. In nucleotides, the CDR3 is TGTGCCAGCAGAATGCGACACAGGGGACCCTACAATGAGCAGTTCTTC. Translation: CASRMRHRGPYNEQFF.

The CDR3 spells CASSIRTQRNTIYF. CDR3 coding DNA: TGTGCCAGCAGTATACGGACGCAGAGAAACACCATATATTTT. The V call is TRBV12-3 or TRBV12-4, the J call TRBJ1-3, with D uncertain. Trimming removed 5 bases at V and 5 bases at J, with 13 bases between. This CDR3 has 14 residues.

The genes are TRBV7-2 and TRBJ2-7; D not resolved. Germline V gives CDR1 SGHTA, CDR2 FQGNSA. V lost 1 base and J 3 bases, leaving 10 bases between the germline ends. The CDR3 covers 14 residues. The CDR3, as DNA: TGTGCCAGCAGCTTAGGGCTCAGAGTCTACGAGCAGTACTTC. Translated, it gives CASSLGLRVYEQYF.

In its sample, this clonotype was seen many times. Mismatch with germline at one junction end may stem from a read error. The rearrangement links TRBV10-2 to TRBJ2-3; unclear D gene. Germline CDR1 WSHSY, CDR2 SAAADI. The CDR3 has 15 residues. The CDR3 spells CASRESPTSTDTQYF. The CDR3, as DNA: TGCGCCAGCAGGGAGTCCCCTACGAGCACAGATACGCAGTATTTT.

This clonotype occurred a few times. The chain is built from TRBV24-1 and TRBJ2-5; no definite D call. Germline CDR1 KGHDR, CDR2 SFDVKD. The CDR3 consists of 15 residues. V was shortened by 4 bases and J by 1 base, with 12 bases between the two germline ends. The CDR3 sequence is CATSDHTVFQETQYF. The CDR3 nucleotides read TGTGCCACCAGTGACCACACGGTCTTCCAAGAGACCCAGTACTTC.

The sample holds a few counts of this clonotype. J is TRBJ2-1 and V is TRBV19, with 9 bases matching TRBD2. V was pared by 9 bases and J by 0 bases, with 12 bases of the junction left unmatched. This CDR3 contains 17 residues. Per the germline V gene, CDR1 is LNHDA and CDR2 is SQIVND (reference sequence). The CDR3 DNA reads as TGTGCCAGCAGCTGGGGCGGGAGGGTAGTCTCCTACAATGAGCAGTTCTTC. It encodes CASSWGGRVVSYNEQFF.

The rearrangement links TRBV5-6 to TRBJ1-4, with a weak D call TRBD1 (6 bases). Between the trimmed V and J ends, which lost 2 bases and 5 bases, there was a span of 10 bases. Germline CDR1 SGHDT, CDR2 YYEEEE. The CDR3 has 14 amino acids. The CDR3 sequence is CASSLGQMNEKLFF. The DNA for the CDR3 is TGTGCCAGCAGCTTAGGACAGATGAATGAAAAACTGTTTTTT.

The chain carries TRBV9 and TRBJ2-7; D perhaps matches TRBD2 (6 bases). This CDR3 has 15 residues. In germline, CDR1 is SGDLS, CDR2 YYNGEE. Trimming took off 0 bases at V and 5 bases at J, with 15 bases between the two ends. CDR3 sequence (DNA): TGTGCCAGCAGCGTAGCGGCTAGCGACATCGACGAGCAGTACTTC. This encodes CASSVAASDIDEQYF.

The chain couples TRBV19 to TRBJ2-3, with 10 bases fitting TRBD2. CDR1 and CDR2 from the germline V gene are LNHDA and SQIVND (reference sequence). The CDR3 sequence is 14 residues long. V shed 9 bases, J shed 0 bases, and the junction held 3 bases outside the gene matches. Here the CDR3 DNA reads TGTGCCAGCCAACTAGCGGGGAGCACAGATACGCAGTATTTT. This codes for CASQLAGSTDTQYF.

The gene calls are TRBV29-1 and TRBJ1-1; no definite D call. The germline V gene encodes CDR1 SQVTM and CDR2 ANQGSEA. The CDR3 spans 13 residues. V shed 7 bases and J shed 0 bases, with 12 bases lying between them. The CDR3 sequence is CSGGRNLNTEAFF. CDR3 DNA: TGCAGCGGGGGTAGGAATTTGAACACTGAAGCTTTCTTT.

This clonotype was counted many times. The germline gene is not matched at one end of the junction; a read error may be the cause. The chain joins TRBV4-2 to TRBJ2-3; 7 bases are shared with TRBD2. This CDR3 comprises 15 residues. Germline loops: CDR1 LGHNA, CDR2 YNFKEQ. CDR3 amino acids: CASSQEPSLGEGVHF. The DNA for the CDR3 is TGTGCCAGCAGCCAAGAACCATCCTTGGGGGAGGGCGTCCATTTT.

V gene TRBV7-6 combines with J gene TRBJ1-1; D gene unclear. This CDR3 contains 15 residues. Germline loops: CDR1 SGHVS, CDR2 FNYEAQ. V was cut by 5 bases and J by 0 bases, with 13 bases left in between. This CDR3 is CASSLALGMNTEAFF. For the CDR3, the DNA is TGTGCCAGCAGCCTCGCGTTGGGGATGAACACTGAAGCTTTCTTT.

The V call is TRBV13, the J call TRBJ1-4, with 10 bases matching TRBD1. This CDR3 has 16 amino acids. Germline V gene lookup returns CDR1 PRHDT and CDR2 FYEKMQ (reference sequence). V lost 0 bases and J lost 8; bases outside the gene matches: 6. This CDR3 reads CASSLGTGGFEEKLFF. DNA for the CDR3: TGTGCCAGCAGCTTAGGGACAGGGGGCTTTGAAGAAAAACTGTTTTTT.

This clonotype has a count of ten or more. The rearrangement links TRBV5-1 to TRBJ2-5, with 8 bases that match TRBD1. V lost 4 bases to trimming and J lost 1 base; unmatched junction nucleotides: 3. CDR3 size: 14 residues. The V gene's germline CDR1 is SGHRS and CDR2 YFSETQ. The CDR3 sequence: CASSTGTGQETQYF. The CDR3, as DNA: TGCGCCAGCAGCACAGGGACAGGCCAAGAGACCCAGTACTTC. The full variable domain, with the rest looked up from reference TRBV5-1 and TRBJ2-5, is KAGVTQTPRYLIKTRGQQVTLSCSPISGHRSVSWYQQTPGQGLQFLFEYFSETQRNKGNFPGRFSGRQFSNSRSEMNVSTLELGDSALYLCASSTGTGQETQYFGPGTRLLVL.

This clonotype was seen a few times. CDR3 nucleotide sequence: TGTGCCAGCTCACCACAGACGGCCACAGGGAACACTGAAGCTTTCTTT. Its translation: CASSPQTATGNTEAFF. The gene calls are TRBV18 and TRBJ1-1, with D perhaps matching TRBD1 (5 bases). Looked up from germline, CDR1 is KGHSH and CDR2 is LQKENI. This CDR3 contains 16 residues. Trimming cost V 1 base and J 1 base, with 13 bases left between them.

J is TRBJ2-2 and V is TRBV5-1, with D possibly matching TRBD2 (5 bases). This CDR3 has 16 amino acids. V was shortened by 2 bases and J by 0 bases, with 11 bases between the two germline ends. Looked up from germline, CDR1 is SGHRS and CDR2 is YFSETQ. The CDR3 nucleotides read TGCGCCAGCAGCTTCGGCAGCGGTGCGAACACCGGGGAGCTGTTTTTT. This encodes CASSFGSGANTGELFF.

Only a few counts were recorded for this clonotype. J is TRBJ2-5 and V is TRBV11-2, with 12 bases lining up with TRBD2. The CDR3 contains 16 residues. V trimming: 5 bases; J trimming: 3 bases; junction bases outside the gene matches: 7. The germline gives CDR1 SGHAT, CDR2 FQNNGV. The CDR3 region has the DNA TGTGCCAGCAGCCCAGGACGGACTAGCGGGAAAGAGACCCAGTACTTC. Amino acid sequence: CASSPGRTSGKETQYF. Looking up the rest from reference TRBV11-2 and TRBJ2-5 gives the full variable domain: EAGVAQSPRYKIIEKRQSVAFWCNPISGHATLYWYQQILGQGPKLLIQFQNNGVVDDSQLPKDRFSAERLKGVDSTLKIQPAKLEDSAVYLCASSPGRTSGKETQYFGPGTRLLVL.

Comments on this clonotype: One junction end does not reproduce the germline sequence, and a read error may be involved. J is TRBJ1-1 and V is TRBV3-1, with TRBD1 matching 9 bases. This CDR3 spans 15 amino acids. Germline V gene sequence: CDR1 LGHDT, CDR2 YNNKEL (reference sequence). Here the CDR3 reads CASSQHGTGWTEAVF. CDR3 bases: TGTGCCAGCAGCCAACATGGGACAGGGTGGACTGAAGCTGTCTTT.

CDR3 residues: CATSERTGAYGYTF. CDR3 sequence (DNA): TGTGCCACCAGTGAGCGGACAGGGGCCTATGGCTACACCTTC. The chain combines TRBV24-1 with TRBJ1-2; 9 positions agree with TRBD1. Losses at the gene ends were 4 bases for V and 4 bases for J; bases not matched to a gene: 3. The germline V gene has CDR1 KGHDR and CDR2 SFDVKD. The CDR3 has 14 amino acids.